This T cell receptor (beta chain) stems from a study of T cell repertoires in cytomegalovirus infection. This clonotype came up many times. The antigen remains unidentified. The CDR3 loop spans 15 amino acids. Germline lookup yields CDR1 SGHVS and CDR2 FQNEAQ. V lost 1 base, J lost 8 bases, and 6 bases stayed unmatched. TCRdb re-called the reads with MiXCR, one entry per CDR3 protein. Found here are about 110,000 distinct CDR3 sequences, around 28% of them singletons; the top ten hold 80% to 90%. Sequences were derived from CD8+ T cells from cultured PBMCs, sampled from culture after CMV antigen stimulation. The chain joins TRBV7-8 to TRBJ2-1; 9 bases are shared with TRBD2. The receptor was isolated from a human donor in good health (CMV status not recorded). Some clones in this sample may be carry-over from other donors' samples. The CDR3 sequence is CASSLGVSGGYEQFF. CDR3 bases: TGTGCCAGCAGCTTAGGGGTTAGCGGGGGATATGAGCAGTTCTTC.